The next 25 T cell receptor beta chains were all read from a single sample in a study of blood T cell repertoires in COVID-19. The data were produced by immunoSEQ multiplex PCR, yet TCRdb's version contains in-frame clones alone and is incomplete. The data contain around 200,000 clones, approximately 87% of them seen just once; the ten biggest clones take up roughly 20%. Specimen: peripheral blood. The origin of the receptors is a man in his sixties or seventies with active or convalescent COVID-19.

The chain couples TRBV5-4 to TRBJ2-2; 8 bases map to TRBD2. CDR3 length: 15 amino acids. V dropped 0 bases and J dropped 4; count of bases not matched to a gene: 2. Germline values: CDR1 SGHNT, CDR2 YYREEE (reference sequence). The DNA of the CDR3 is TGTGCCAGCAGCTTGGGCCGGGAGGGCACCGGGGAGCTGTTTTTT. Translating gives CASSLGREGTGELFF. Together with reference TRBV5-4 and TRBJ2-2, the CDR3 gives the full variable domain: ETGVTQSPTHLIKTRGQQVTLRCSSQSGHNTVSWYQQALGQGPQFIFQYYREEENGRGNFPPRFSGLQFPNYSSELNVNALELDDSALYLCASSLGREGTGELFFGEGSRLTVL.

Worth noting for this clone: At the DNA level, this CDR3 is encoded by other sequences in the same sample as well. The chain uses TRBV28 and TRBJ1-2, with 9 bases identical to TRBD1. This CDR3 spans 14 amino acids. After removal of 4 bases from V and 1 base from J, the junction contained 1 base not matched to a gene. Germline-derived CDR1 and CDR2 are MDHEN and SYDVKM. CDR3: CASSSGQGNYGYTF. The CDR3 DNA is TGTGCCAGCAGTTCGGGACAGGGTAACTATGGCTACACCTTC.

CDR3 amino acids: CASSQYRGTIYEQYF. CDR3 nucleotides: TGTGCCAGCAGTCAATACAGGGGAACGATCTACGAGCAGTACTTC. The rearrangement links TRBV6-5 to TRBJ2-7; 7 nucleotides align to TRBD1. The CDR3 extends over 15 amino acids. Per germline, CDR1 MNHEY and CDR2 SVGAGI. After removal of 5 bases from V and 3 bases from J, the junction contained 10 bases not matched to a gene.

CDR3 loop: CASSSTPGRNTEAFF. The CDR3 nucleotides read TGCGCCAGCAGCTCCACGCCGGGGAGAAACACTGAAGCTTTCTTT. The chain uses TRBV5-1 and TRBJ1-1; D is undetermined. The CDR3 runs 15 residues. Germline V CDR1 and CDR2: SGHRS, YFSETQ. The V end lost 3 bases, the J end lost 2 bases, and 14 bases lay between the germline ends. Looking up the rest from reference TRBV5-1 and TRBJ1-1 gives the full variable domain: KAGVTQTPRYLIKTRGQQVTLSCSPISGHRSVSWYQQTPGQGLQFLFEYFSETQRNKGNFPGRFSGRQFSNSRSEMNVSTLELGDSALYLCASSSTPGRNTEAFFGQGTRLTVV.

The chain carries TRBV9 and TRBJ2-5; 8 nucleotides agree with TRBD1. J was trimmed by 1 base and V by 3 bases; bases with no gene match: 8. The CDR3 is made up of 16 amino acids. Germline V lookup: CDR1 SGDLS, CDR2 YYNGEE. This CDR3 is CASSASGTGSQETQYF. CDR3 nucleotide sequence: TGTGCCAGCAGCGCGTCCGGGACAGGATCCCAAGAGACCCAGTACTTC.

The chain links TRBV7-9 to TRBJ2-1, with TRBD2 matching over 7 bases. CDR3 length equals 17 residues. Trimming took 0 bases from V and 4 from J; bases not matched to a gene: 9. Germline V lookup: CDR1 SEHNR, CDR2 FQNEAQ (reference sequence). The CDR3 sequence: CASSLAWLAEGYNEQFF. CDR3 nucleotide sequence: TGTGCCAGCAGCTTAGCGTGGCTAGCGGAAGGATACAATGAGCAGTTCTTC.

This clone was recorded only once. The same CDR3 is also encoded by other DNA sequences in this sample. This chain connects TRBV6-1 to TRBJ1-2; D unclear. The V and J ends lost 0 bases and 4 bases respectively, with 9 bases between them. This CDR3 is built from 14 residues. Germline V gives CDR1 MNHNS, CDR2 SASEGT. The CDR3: CASSEAQVGYGYTF. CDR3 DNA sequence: TGTGCCAGCAGTGAAGCGCAGGTGGGCTATGGCTACACCTTC.

DNA for the CDR3: TGTGCCAGCAGCTTACGCCAGGGGCCATACACCGGGGAGCTGTTTTTT. It yields the protein CASSLRQGPYTGELFF. The rearrangement links TRBV11-2 to TRBJ2-2, with a tentative D call TRBD1 (6 bases). The CDR3 is made up of 16 amino acids. V lost 2 bases, J lost 3 bases, and 13 bases lay in between. CDR1 is SGHAT, CDR2 FQNNGV, per germline.

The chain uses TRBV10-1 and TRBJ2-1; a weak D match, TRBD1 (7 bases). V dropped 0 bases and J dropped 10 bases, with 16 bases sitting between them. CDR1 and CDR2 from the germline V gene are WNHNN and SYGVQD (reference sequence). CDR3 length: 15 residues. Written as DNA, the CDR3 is TGCGCCAGCAGTGAGTCCCGACAGGGAGGAGGGGAGCAGTTCTTC. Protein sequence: CASSESRQGGGEQFF.

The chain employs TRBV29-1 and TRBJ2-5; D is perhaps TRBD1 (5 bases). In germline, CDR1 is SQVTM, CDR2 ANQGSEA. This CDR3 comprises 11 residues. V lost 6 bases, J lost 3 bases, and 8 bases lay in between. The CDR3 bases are TGCAGCGTCGGACAAGAAGAGACCCAGTACTTC. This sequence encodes CSVGQEETQYF.

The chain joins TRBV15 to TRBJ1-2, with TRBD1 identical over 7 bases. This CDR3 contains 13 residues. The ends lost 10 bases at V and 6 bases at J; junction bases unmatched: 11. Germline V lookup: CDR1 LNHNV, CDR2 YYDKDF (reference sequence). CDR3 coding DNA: TGTGCCAGTTCACCGGGACAGAATCATGGCTACACCTTC. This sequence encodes CASSPGQNHGYTF. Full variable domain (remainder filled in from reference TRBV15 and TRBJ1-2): DAMVIQNPRYQVTQFGKPVTLSCSQTLNHNVMYWYQQKSSQAPKLLFHYYDKDFNNEADTPDNFQSRRPNTSFCFLDIRSPGLGDTAMYLCASSPGQNHGYTFGSGTRLTVV.

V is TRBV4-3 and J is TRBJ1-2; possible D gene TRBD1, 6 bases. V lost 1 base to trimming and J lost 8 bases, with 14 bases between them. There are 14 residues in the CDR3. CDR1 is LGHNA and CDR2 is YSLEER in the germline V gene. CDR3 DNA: TGCGCCAGCAGCCAAGGGGTTACAGGGAGCGGCTACACCTTC. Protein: CASSQGVTGSGYTF.

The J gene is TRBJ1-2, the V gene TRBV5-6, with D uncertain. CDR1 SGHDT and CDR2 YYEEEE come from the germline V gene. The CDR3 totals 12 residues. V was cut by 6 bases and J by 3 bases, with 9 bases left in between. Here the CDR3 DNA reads TGTGCCAGCACCCTGGAGGACTATGGCTACACCTTC. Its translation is CASTLEDYGYTF.

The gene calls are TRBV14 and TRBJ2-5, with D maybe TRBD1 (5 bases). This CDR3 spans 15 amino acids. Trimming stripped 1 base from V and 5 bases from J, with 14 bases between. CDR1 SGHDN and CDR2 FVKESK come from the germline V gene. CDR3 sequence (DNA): TGTGCCAGCAGCCAAGGGCAGGGAATTTGGGAGACCCAGTACTTC. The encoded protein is CASSQGQGIWETQYF.

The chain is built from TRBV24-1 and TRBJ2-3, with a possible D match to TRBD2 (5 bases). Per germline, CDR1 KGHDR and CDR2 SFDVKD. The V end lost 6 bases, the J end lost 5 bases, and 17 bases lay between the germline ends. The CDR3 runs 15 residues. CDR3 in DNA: TGTGCCACCAGTCCAGGCCCAGGACTCCAAGATACGCAGTATTTT. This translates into CATSPGPGLQDTQYF.

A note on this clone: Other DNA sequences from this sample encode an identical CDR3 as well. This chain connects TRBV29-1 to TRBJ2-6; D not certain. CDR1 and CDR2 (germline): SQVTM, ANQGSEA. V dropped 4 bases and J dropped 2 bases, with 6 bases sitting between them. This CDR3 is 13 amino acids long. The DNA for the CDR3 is TGCAGCGTTGGGTTAGCTGGGGCCAACGTCCTGACTTTC. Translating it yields CSVGLAGANVLTF.

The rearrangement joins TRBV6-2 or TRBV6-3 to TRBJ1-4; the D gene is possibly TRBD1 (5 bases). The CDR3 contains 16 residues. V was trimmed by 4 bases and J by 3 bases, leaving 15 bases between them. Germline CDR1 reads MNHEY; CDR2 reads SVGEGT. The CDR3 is CASSSPRQGPNEKLFF. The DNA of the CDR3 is TGTGCCAGCAGTTCACCACGGCAGGGCCCTAATGAAAAACTGTTTTTT.

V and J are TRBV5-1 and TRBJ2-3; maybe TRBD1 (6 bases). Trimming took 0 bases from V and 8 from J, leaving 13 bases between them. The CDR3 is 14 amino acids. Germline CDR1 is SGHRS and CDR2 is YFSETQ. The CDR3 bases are TGCGCCAGCAGCTTGGTTACAGGGTCTCCTACGCAGTATTTT. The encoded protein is CASSLVTGSPTQYF.

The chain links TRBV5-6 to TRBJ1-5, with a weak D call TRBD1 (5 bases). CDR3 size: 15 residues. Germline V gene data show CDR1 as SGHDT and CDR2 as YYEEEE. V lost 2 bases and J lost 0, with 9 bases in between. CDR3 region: CASSFKGYSNQPQHF. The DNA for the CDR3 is TGTGCCAGCAGCTTTAAGGGGTATAGCAATCAGCCCCAGCATTTT.

The CDR3 is CASSAGTGIALHF. As DNA, the CDR3 is TGTGCCAGCAGTGCTGGGACAGGTATAGCCCTCCACTTT. V usage is TRBV2 and J usage is TRBJ1-6; TRBD1 matches at 8 bases. Germline loops: CDR1 SNHLY, CDR2 FYNNEI. V shed 4 bases and J 14 bases; nucleotides not matched to a gene: 7. The CDR3 totals 13 residues.

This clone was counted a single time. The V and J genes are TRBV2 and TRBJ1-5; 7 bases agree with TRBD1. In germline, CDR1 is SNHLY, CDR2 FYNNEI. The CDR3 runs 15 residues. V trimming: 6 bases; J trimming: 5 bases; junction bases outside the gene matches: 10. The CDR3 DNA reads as TGTGCCAGCAGATCCGAACAGGGGAGATATCAGCCCCAGCATTTT. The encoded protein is CASRSEQGRYQPQHF.

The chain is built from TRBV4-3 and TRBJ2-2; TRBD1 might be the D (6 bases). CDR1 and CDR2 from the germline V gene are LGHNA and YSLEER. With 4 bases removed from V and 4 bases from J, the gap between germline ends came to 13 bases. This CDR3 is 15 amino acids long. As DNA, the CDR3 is TGCGCCAGCAGCCCCAGGAGAGGGGGCACCGGGGAGCTGTTTTTT. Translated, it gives CASSPRRGGTGELFF.

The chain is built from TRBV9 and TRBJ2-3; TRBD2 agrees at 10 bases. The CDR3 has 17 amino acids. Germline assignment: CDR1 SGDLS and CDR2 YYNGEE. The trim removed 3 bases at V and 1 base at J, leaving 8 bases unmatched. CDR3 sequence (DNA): TGTGCCAGCAGCGAAAGGGGGGGGACTAGCGGCACAGATACGCAGTATTTT. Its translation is CASSERGGTSGTDTQYF.

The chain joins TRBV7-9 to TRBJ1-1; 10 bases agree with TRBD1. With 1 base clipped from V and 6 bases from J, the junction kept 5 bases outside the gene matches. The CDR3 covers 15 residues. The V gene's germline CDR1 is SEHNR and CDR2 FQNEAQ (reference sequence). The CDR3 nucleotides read TGTGCCAGCAGCTTAGGGGGACAGGGGTTGCCTGAAGCTTTCTTT. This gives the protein CASSLGGQGLPEAFF.

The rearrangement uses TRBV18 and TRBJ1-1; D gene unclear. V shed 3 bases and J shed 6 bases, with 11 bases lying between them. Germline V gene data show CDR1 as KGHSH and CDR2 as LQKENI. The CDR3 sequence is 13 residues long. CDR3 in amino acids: CASSPPSGPEAFF. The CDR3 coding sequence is TGTGCCAGCTCACCCCCCAGTGGGCCTGAAGCTTTCTTT.